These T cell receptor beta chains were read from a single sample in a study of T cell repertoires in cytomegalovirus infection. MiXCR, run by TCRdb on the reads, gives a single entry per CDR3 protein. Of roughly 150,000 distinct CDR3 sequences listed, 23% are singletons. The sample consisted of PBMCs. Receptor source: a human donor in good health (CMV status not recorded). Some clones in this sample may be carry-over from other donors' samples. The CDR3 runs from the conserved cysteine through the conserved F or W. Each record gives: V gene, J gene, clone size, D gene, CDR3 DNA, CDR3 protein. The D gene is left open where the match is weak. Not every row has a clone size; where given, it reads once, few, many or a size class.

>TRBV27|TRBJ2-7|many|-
TGTGCCAGCAGTTTTACAAGGGCCTACGAGCAGTACTTC
CASSFTRAYEQYF
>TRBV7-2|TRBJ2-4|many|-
TGTGCCAGCAGCTTAGGCGGGAACCTAGCCAAAAACATTCAGTACTTC
CASSLGGNLAKNIQYF
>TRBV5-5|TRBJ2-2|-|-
TGTGCCAGCAGCTTGCGGGACACCGACACCGGGGAGCTGTTTTTT
CASSLRDTDTGELFF
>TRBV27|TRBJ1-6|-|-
TGTGCCAGCAGCCCGGGCGAGAATTCACCCCTCCACTTT
CASSPGENSPLHF
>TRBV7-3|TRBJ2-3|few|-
TGTGCCAGCAGCTTAAGGGCGAACACAGATACGCAGTATTTT
CASSLRANTDTQYF
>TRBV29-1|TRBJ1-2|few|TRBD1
TGCAGCTTGAGGGACAGGGAAGGCTACACCTTC
CSLRDREGYTF
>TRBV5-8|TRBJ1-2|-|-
TGTGCCAGCATACGTACGGGATGGGACTATGGCTACACCTTC
CASIRTGWDYGYTF
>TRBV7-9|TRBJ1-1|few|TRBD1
TGTGCCAGCAGCTTTACAGGGGGTAGGAACACTGAAGCTTTCTTT
CASSFTGGRNTEAFF
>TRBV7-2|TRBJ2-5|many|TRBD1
TGTGCCAGCAGCCCACGTGACAGGGGGCGAAATGAAGAGACCCAGTACTTC
CASSPRDRGRNEETQYF
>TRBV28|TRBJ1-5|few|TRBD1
TGTGCCAGCAGCGGGACAGGGGGTCAGCCCCAGCATTTT
CASSGTGGQPQHF
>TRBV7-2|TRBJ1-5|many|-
TGTGCCAGCAGCTCCGAGCGGGGACGGGAACAGCCCCAGCATTTT
CASSSERGREQPQHF
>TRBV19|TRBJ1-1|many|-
TGTGCCAGTAGTATAGGAAGGGGCATTGGCACTGAAGCTTTCTTT
CASSIGRGIGTEAFF
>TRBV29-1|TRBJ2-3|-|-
TGCAGCGTTGCATCCACCGGGGGGCGCCCAGATACGCAGTATTTT
CSVASTGGRPDTQYF
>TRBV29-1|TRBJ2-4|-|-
TGCAGCATACGGGACCCCAGAGACATTCAGTACTTC
CSIRDPRDIQYF
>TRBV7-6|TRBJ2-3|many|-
TGTGCCAGCAGCTTAGGCGGGGGCTCGGGCACAGATACGCAGTATTTT
CASSLGGGSGTDTQYF
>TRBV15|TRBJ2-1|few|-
TGTGCCACCAGCTCCCGTATCGCTAGCAATGAGCAGTTCTTC
CATSSRIASNEQFF
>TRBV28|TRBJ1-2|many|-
TGTGCCAGCAAGGCTCAGTCAGGATCTAACTATGGCTACACCTTC
CASKAQSGSNYGYTF
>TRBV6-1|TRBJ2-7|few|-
TGTGCCAGCATTCGGCCAAGGAGCTACGAGCAGTACTTC
CASIRPRSYEQYF